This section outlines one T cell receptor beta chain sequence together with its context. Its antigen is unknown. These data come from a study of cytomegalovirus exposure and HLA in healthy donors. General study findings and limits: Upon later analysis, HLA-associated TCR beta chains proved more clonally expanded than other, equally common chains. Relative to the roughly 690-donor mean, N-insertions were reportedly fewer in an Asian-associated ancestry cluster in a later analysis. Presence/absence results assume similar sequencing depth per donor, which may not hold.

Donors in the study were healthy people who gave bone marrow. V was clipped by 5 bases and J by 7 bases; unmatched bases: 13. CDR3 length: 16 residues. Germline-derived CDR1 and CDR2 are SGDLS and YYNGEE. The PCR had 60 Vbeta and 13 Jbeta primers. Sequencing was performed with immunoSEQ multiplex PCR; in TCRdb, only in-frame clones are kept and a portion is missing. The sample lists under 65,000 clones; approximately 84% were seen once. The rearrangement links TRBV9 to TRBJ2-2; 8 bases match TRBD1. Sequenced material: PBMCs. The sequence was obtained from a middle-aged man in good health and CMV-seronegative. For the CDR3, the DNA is TGTGCCAGCAGGGCGCAAGCCGGGACAGGTCACGGGGAGCTGTTTTTT. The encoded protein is CASRAQAGTGHGELFF.